This T cell receptor beta chain was identified during a study of neurological immune-mediated disorders. MiXCR was run by TCRdb on the 5' RACE reads, yielding one entry per CDR3 protein. In the table there are around 55,000 distinct CDR3 sequences, under 4.5% of which are singletons. The V end lost 0 bases, the J end lost 0 bases, and 12 bases lay between the germline ends. The germline CDR1 and CDR2 sequences are LNHNV and YYDKDF (reference sequence). The CDR3 totals 16 residues. Sorted libraries were made with roughly 1 million CD4+ or CD8+ T cells. There are many counts of this clonotype. No antigen is known for it. Whole-study findings and limits: As far as clinical or MRI features were concerned, none was associated with the multiple sclerosis repertoire cluster. Multiple sclerosis was found to have the least TCR clonal expansion, below healthy controls, and HTLV-1-associated myelopathy the most.

The chain carries TRBV15 and TRBJ2-7; TRBD2 might be the D (6 bases). What was sequenced was CD4+ T cells from blood. This sequence was found in a woman aged 40 to 49 with multiple sclerosis. The CDR3 sequence: CATSRDRGILSYEQYF. CDR3 bases: TGTGCCACCAGCAGAGATCGGGGGATTCTCTCCTACGAGCAGTACTTC.